Following are 31 T cell receptor beta chains from one sample sequenced in a study of blood T cell repertoires in COVID-19. Generated by immunoSEQ multiplex PCR, the TCRdb table keeps only in-frame clones and is missing some. The sample consists of 150,000 to 170,000 clones, about three quarters of them appearing once. Sequenced material: peripheral blood. Receptors originate from a man older than 75 with acute or convalescent COVID-19.

The rearrangement joins TRBV4-3 to TRBJ1-4; no definite D call. Germline V lookup: CDR1 LGHNA, CDR2 YSLEER. This CDR3 region has 13 residues. Trimming shortened V by 1 base and J by 6 bases, and 6 bases separated the two germline ends. The CDR3: CASSQATDEKLFF. As DNA, the CDR3 is TGCGCCAGCAGCCAAGCTACCGATGAAAAACTGTTTTTT.

The chain is built from TRBV5-1 and TRBJ2-5; 12 nucleotides line up with TRBD2. Trimming cost V 4 bases and J 5 bases; bases outside gene matches: 15. The CDR3 consists of 18 residues. Looked up from germline, CDR1 is SGHRS and CDR2 is YFSETQ. The CDR3 DNA follows: TGCGCCAGCAGCCCCGGGGTCACTAGCGGGGGGTCGGGTGAGACCCAGTACTTC. Translation: CASSPGVTSGGSGETQYF.

The chain couples TRBV29-1 to TRBJ2-1, with 7 nucleotides matching TRBD1. The CDR3 spans 13 residues. Germline values: CDR1 SQVTM, CDR2 ANQGSEA. The trim removed 7 bases at V and 9 bases at J, leaving 12 bases unmatched. Here the CDR3 DNA reads TGCAGCGCATTGACAGGGCGTCAGGGTGAGCAGTTCTTC. It is translated as CSALTGRQGEQFF.

This clone was detected only a few times. The chain is built from TRBV11-2 and TRBJ1-1; no clear D gene. The V gene's germline CDR1 is SGHAT and CDR2 FQNNGV. Between the trimmed V and J ends, which lost 0 bases and 7 bases, there was a span of 9 bases. CDR3 length equals 13 residues. CDR3 amino acids: CASSLEGGNEAFF. The CDR3 DNA sequence: TGTGCCAGCAGCTTAGAGGGAGGGAATGAAGCTTTCTTT.

CDR3 sequence: CASSPHPSQNQNTGELFF. CDR3 nucleotide sequence: TGTGCCAGCAGCCCCCACCCCAGTCAAAATCAGAACACCGGGGAGCTGTTTTTT. The chain uses TRBV7-6 and TRBJ2-2; D gene uncertain. V was trimmed by 5 bases and J by 1 base, leaving 20 bases between them. The CDR3 loop spans 18 amino acids. CDR1 SGHVS and CDR2 FNYEAQ come from the germline V gene.

The chain links TRBV6-1 to TRBJ1-1; D unclear. V dropped 2 bases and J dropped 1 base, with 8 bases sitting between them. The CDR3 spans 14 residues. Germline lookup yields CDR1 MNHNS and CDR2 SASEGT. This chain's CDR3 is CASSESTANTEAFF. For the CDR3, the DNA is TGTGCCAGCAGTGAATCTACAGCGAACACTGAAGCTTTCTTT.

The chain carries TRBV2 and TRBJ1-1, with a possible D match to TRBD1 (5 bases). V lost 4 bases and J lost 1, with 13 bases in between. Germline V CDR1 and CDR2: SNHLY, FYNNEI. The CDR3 spans 15 residues. CDR3 sequence: CASSVGRAANTEAFF. CDR3 sequence (DNA): TGTGCCAGCAGTGTAGGCAGGGCCGCGAACACTGAAGCTTTCTTT.

The CDR3 nucleotides are TGTGCCATCAGAAAGACAGGGGTAAATGAAAAACTGTTTTTT. Translated, it gives CAIRKTGVNEKLFF. The V and J genes are TRBV10-3 and TRBJ1-4, with 8 positions matching TRBD1. CDR1 is ENHRY and CDR2 is SYGVKD in the germline V gene. The J segment lost 5 bases and the V segment lost 6 bases, leaving 5 bases of the junction unmatched. The CDR3 covers 14 residues.

The chain uses TRBV5-1 and TRBJ1-5; D may be TRBD1 (5 bases). Trimming pared 0 bases from V and 5 bases from J, leaving 6 bases between. Germline V gene data show CDR1 as SGHRS and CDR2 as YFSETQ. The CDR3 is 13 residues long. This CDR3 is CASSLGQHQPQHF. CDR3 nucleotides: TGCGCCAGCAGCTTGGGACAGCATCAGCCCCAGCATTTT.

The V gene is TRBV6-4, the J gene TRBJ1-5; unclear D gene. The germline V gene encodes CDR1 MRHNA and CDR2 SNTAGT. The CDR3 is 15 amino acids. The V end was cut by 7 bases, the J end by 2 bases, with 15 bases between. CDR3 nucleotides: TGTGCCAGCACCCCCCGGGTGGCGGGCAATCAGCCCCAGCATTTT. Its translation is CASTPRVAGNQPQHF.

The genes are TRBV6-6 and TRBJ1-2; D is perhaps TRBD1 (6 bases). The germline V and J ends were trimmed by 8 bases and 6 bases, with 13 bases remaining between them. The CDR3 runs to 12 residues. Looked up from germline, CDR1 is MNHNY and CDR2 is SVGAGI (reference sequence). The DNA of the CDR3 is TGTGCCAGCGAAGCAGGGGAAGATGGCTACACCTTC. This encodes CASEAGEDGYTF.

This chain uses TRBV5-1 with TRBJ1-5; D remains unclear. Germline V gives CDR1 SGHRS, CDR2 YFSETQ. The CDR3 is 13 residues long. The ends were cut back, 1 base at V and 5 bases at J, with 7 bases in the middle. In DNA, the CDR3 is TGCGCCAGCAGCTTGTACACAGATCAGCCCCAGCATTTT. This codes for CASSLYTDQPQHF.

The CDR3 sequence: CASSTHGLPVFF. Here the CDR3 DNA reads TGTGCCAGCAGTACGCATGGGCTCCCTGTGTTCTTC. The chain is built from TRBV12-3 or TRBV12-4 and TRBJ2-1, with D unclear. Trimming stripped 5 bases from V and 15 bases from J, with 17 bases between. The CDR3 totals 12 residues.

This clone appeared a single time. The chain joins TRBV5-8 to TRBJ1-5; 7 bases fit TRBD1. Per germline, CDR1 SGHTS and CDR2 YDEGEE. V was pared by 5 bases and J by 5 bases, with 13 bases of the junction left unmatched. The CDR3 loop spans 16 amino acids. CDR3 amino acids: CASSKSRDRHDQPQHF. The CDR3, as DNA: TGTGCCAGCAGTAAATCCCGGGACAGACATGATCAGCCCCAGCATTTT.

The chain is built from TRBV19 and TRBJ1-1, with 7 bases matching TRBD1. The CDR3 covers 16 residues. V trimming: 6 bases; J trimming: 2 bases; junction bases outside the gene matches: 12. Germline CDR1 and CDR2: LNHDA and SQIVND (reference sequence). DNA for the CDR3: TGTGCCAGTAGATTCCATCCGGGACAGAAAAACACTGAAGCTTTCTTT. Its translation is CASRFHPGQKNTEAFF. Together with reference TRBV19 and TRBJ1-1, the CDR3 gives the full variable domain: DGGITQSPKYLFRKEGQNVTLSCEQNLNHDAMYWYRQDPGQGLRLIYYSQIVNDFQKGDIAEGYSVSREKKESFPLTVTSAQKNPTAFYLCASRFHPGQKNTEAFFGQGTRLTVV.

This clone was detected once. The chain couples TRBV19 to TRBJ1-1; 7 bases map to TRBD1. Germline V lookup: CDR1 LNHDA, CDR2 SQIVND (reference sequence). Losses at the gene ends were 4 bases for V and 5 bases for J; bases not matched to a gene: 7. The CDR3 is 14 residues long. The CDR3 DNA sequence: TGTGCCAGTAGTACTACAGGGGCGCAGACTGAAGCTTTCTTT. Translating gives CASSTTGAQTEAFF.

The rearrangement links TRBV4-1 to TRBJ2-3; 11 bases are shared with TRBD2. Losses at the gene ends were 4 bases for V and 4 bases for J; bases not matched to a gene: 10. From germline, CDR1 is MGHRA and CDR2 YSYEKL. The CDR3 sequence is 17 residues long. Written as DNA, the CDR3 is TGCGCCAGCAGCCTAACAATTAGCGGGGGGGCATCAGATACGCAGTATTTT. Its protein is CASSLTISGGASDTQYF.

The V call is TRBV5-5, the J call TRBJ2-5; D possibly corresponds to TRBD1 (6 bases). V was clipped by 0 bases and J by 4 bases, with 10 bases between them. Germline CDR1 is SGHKS and CDR2 is YYEKEE (reference sequence). The CDR3 contains 14 residues. In DNA form, the CDR3 reads TGTGCCAGCAGCTTGGCAGGGGCGCGAGAGACCCAGTACTTC. Translated, it gives CASSLAGARETQYF.

The chain recombines TRBV4-3 with TRBJ1-5; D might be TRBD1 (6 bases). CDR3 size: 16 residues. Germline V gives CDR1 LGHNA, CDR2 YSLEER. V was shortened by 0 bases and J by 8 bases, with 17 bases between the two germline ends. CDR3 DNA sequence: TGCGCCAGCAGCCAAGATTTAGCAGGGGTAGGAAAGCCCCAGCATTTT. Its protein is CASSQDLAGVGKPQHF.

The chain is built from TRBV19 and TRBJ2-6; tentative D call: TRBD1 (5 bases). Germline V gene lookup returns CDR1 LNHDA and CDR2 SQIVND (reference sequence). Trimming left V 4 bases short and J 0 bases short, with 13 bases between. CDR3 length: 17 amino acids. The CDR3 loop reads CASSSSGYGSGANVLTF. DNA of the CDR3: TGTGCCAGTAGTAGTTCAGGGTACGGCTCTGGGGCCAACGTCCTGACTTTC.

The chain links TRBV27 to TRBJ1-1; perhaps TRBD1 as D (5 bases). The CDR3 covers 15 residues. CDR1 and CDR2 (germline): MNHEY, SMNVEV (reference sequence). V gave up 1 base and J gave up 0 bases, with 9 bases separating them. CDR3 sequence reads: CASSLFRGMNTEAFF. In DNA, the CDR3 is TGTGCCAGCAGTTTATTTCGGGGGATGAACACTGAAGCTTTCTTT.

V and J are TRBV4-2 and TRBJ1-5; 10 nucleotides match TRBD1. Trimming removed 1 base from V and 5 bases from J; junction bases left unmatched: 5. The CDR3 totals 16 residues. CDR1 is LGHNA and CDR2 is YNFKEQ in the germline V gene. CDR3 bases: TGTGCCAGCAGCCAAGTTGGGACAGGGGATGATCAGCCCCAGCATTTT. Translating gives CASSQVGTGDDQPQHF.

The chain is built from TRBV29-1 and TRBJ2-1, with a possible D match to TRBD2 (5 bases). CDR1 SQVTM and CDR2 ANQGSEA come from the germline V gene. V gave up 7 bases and J gave up 7 bases, with 11 bases separating them. The CDR3 runs to 11 residues. CDR3 bases: TGCAGCGGGGTTTCGGGGAATGAGCAGTTCTTC. It specifies CSGVSGNEQFF.

The chain links TRBV24-1 to TRBJ1-5; D possibly corresponds to TRBD1 (6 bases). This CDR3 has 12 residues. Trimming pared 8 bases from V and 11 bases from J, leaving 15 bases between. CDR1 and CDR2 from the germline V gene are KGHDR and SFDVKD. CDR3: CATMGAEMAQHF. In nucleotides, the CDR3 is TGTGCCACCATGGGGGCCGAGATGGCCCAGCATTTT.

The chain uses TRBV4-1 and TRBJ2-7; a weak D match, TRBD1 (5 bases). Per the germline V gene, CDR1 is MGHRA and CDR2 is YSYEKL. Trimming pared 0 bases from V and 6 bases from J, leaving 15 bases between. CDR3 length: 15 amino acids. The CDR3 coding sequence is TGCGCCAGCAGCCAAGACCAGCCAGGGCGCTGCGAGCAGTACGTC. Translated, it gives CASSQDQPGRCEQYV.

This clone was recorded a few times. The rearrangement joins TRBV9 to TRBJ2-3; D perhaps matches TRBD2 (5 bases). The CDR3 runs to 16 residues. Germline CDR1 is SGDLS and CDR2 is YYNGEE. V was cut by 0 bases and J by 2 bases, with 13 bases left in between. CDR3 bases: TGTGCCAGCAGCGTAGGGGGAGCGGAACCCACAGATACGCAGTATTTT. Amino acids: CASSVGGAEPTDTQYF.

This clone was detected only a few times. V usage is TRBV30 and J usage is TRBJ1-1, with unresolved D. CDR1 is GTSNPN and CDR2 is SVGIG in the germline V gene (reference sequence). V lost 3 bases to trimming and J lost 3 bases, with 11 bases between them. This CDR3 spans 13 amino acids. DNA for the CDR3: TGTGCCTGGAGGGGCATGGGTGACACTGAAGCTTTCTTT. It translates to CAWRGMGDTEAFF.

The chain uses TRBV19 and TRBJ1-1, with a tentative D call TRBD1 (5 bases). This CDR3 contains 16 residues. V shed 2 bases and J shed 4 bases, with 17 bases lying between them. The germline V gene encodes CDR1 LNHDA and CDR2 SQIVND (reference sequence). CDR3 residues: CASSILRGGYGTEAFF. The CDR3 DNA reads as TGTGCCAGTAGTATACTCCGGGGGGGGTACGGCACTGAAGCTTTCTTT. Full variable domain (rest looked up from reference TRBV19 and TRBJ1-1): DGGITQSPKYLFRKEGQNVTLSCEQNLNHDAMYWYRQDPGQGLRLIYYSQIVNDFQKGDIAEGYSVSREKKESFPLTVTSAQKNPTAFYLCASSILRGGYGTEAFFGQGTRLTVV.

The chain links TRBV5-1 to TRBJ1-2; TRBD1 agrees at 8 bases. CDR3 length: 14 residues. CDR1 and CDR2 (germline): SGHRS, YFSETQ. With 5 bases clipped from V and 2 bases from J, the junction kept 5 bases outside the gene matches. Written as DNA, the CDR3 is TGCGCCAGCAGGGCGGGACAGGACAACTATGGCTACACCTTC. Protein sequence: CASRAGQDNYGYTF.

This clone has a single count. The CDR3 loop reads CASSVTGGGGYTF. The CDR3, as DNA: TGCGCCAGCAGCGTGACAGGGGGCGGTGGCTACACCTTC. V is TRBV5-1 and J is TRBJ1-2, with 10 bases lining up with TRBD1. The CDR3 consists of 13 residues. V shed 4 bases, J shed 7 bases, and the junction held 4 bases outside the gene matches. Germline V gene sequence: CDR1 SGHRS, CDR2 YFSETQ. Full variable domain (rest looked up from reference TRBV5-1 and TRBJ1-2): KAGVTQTPRYLIKTRGQQVTLSCSPISGHRSVSWYQQTPGQGLQFLFEYFSETQRNKGNFPGRFSGRQFSNSRSEMNVSTLELGDSALYLCASSVTGGGGYTFGSGTRLTVV.

This clone was recorded only once. The chain uses TRBV5-1 and TRBJ2-1; TRBD2 agrees at 15 bases. CDR3 size: 17 residues. Trimming took 4 bases from V and 9 from J; bases not matched to a gene: 11. CDR1 SGHRS and CDR2 YFSETQ come from the germline V gene. CDR3 nucleotide sequence: TGCGCCAGCAGCCGGACTAGCGGGGGGGCCTCGCCGGGTGAGCAGTTCTTC. This codes for CASSRTSGGASPGEQFF.